This T cell receptor beta chain was found in a study of T cell repertoires in cytomegalovirus infection. TCRdb processed the reads anew with MiXCR; each CDR3 protein has one entry. The sample lists about 400,000 distinct CDR3 sequences, 15% to 20% occurring once. The V end was cut by 3 bases, the J end by 3 bases, with 12 bases between. Per germline, CDR1 MDHEN and CDR2 SYDVKM. CDR3 length: 15 amino acids. Turning to this clonotype: The antigen is not known.

The study's findings and limits: People with CMV and the relevant HLA were identified by cumulative public TCR beta family frequency. CMV-specific TCR beta clonotypes restricted by HLA-C were the ones dominating the ex vivo response.

The chain is built from TRBV28 and TRBJ2-1; D gene unclear. Sequencing input: PBMCs. The TCR originated in a human donor in good health (CMV status not recorded). Some clones in this sample may be carry-over from other donors' samples. The CDR3 spells CASSLLGGRYNEQFF. CDR3 coding DNA: TGTGCCAGCAGTTTGTTGGGTGGCCGCTACAATGAGCAGTTCTTC.